One and the same sample provided the 25 T cell receptor beta chains below, sequenced in a study of identical twins. TCRdb called the 5' RACE reads again in MiXCR, with one record for every CDR3 protein. The sample lists around 530,000 distinct CDR3 sequences; 15% were seen once. These same records also appear under a second study, on yellow fever vaccine responses in identical twins.

The sequenced material came from CD4+ T cells sorted from blood. All receptors derive from a woman aged 18 to 35 in good health.

This chain links TRBV11-3 with TRBJ2-7, with 8 bases that match TRBD1. With 5 bases clipped from V and 3 bases from J, the junction kept 9 bases outside the gene matches. The CDR3 runs 15 residues. Germline CDR1 and CDR2: SGHNT and YENEEA. The DNA of the CDR3 is TGTGCCAGCAGCCGTTCCGGACAGGGCTTCTACGAGCAGTACTTC. Translated: CASSRSGQGFYEQYF.

The genes are TRBV28 and TRBJ2-1; TRBD1 agrees at 7 bases. V lost 4 bases to trimming and J lost 5 bases; unmatched junction nucleotides: 5. The CDR3 has 14 amino acids. Germline V CDR1 and CDR2: MDHEN, SYDVKM. The CDR3 coding sequence is TGTGCCAGCAGTTACAGGGGAAGAGACAATGAGCAGTTCTTC. Residues: CASSYRGRDNEQFF.

This clonotype showed up just a few times. The chain carries TRBV7-2 and TRBJ1-1, with D uncertain. The V gene lost 3 bases and the J gene lost 2 bases, with 10 bases spanning the gap. In germline, CDR1 is SGHTA, CDR2 FQGNSA. The CDR3 extends over 14 amino acids. The chain's CDR3 is CASSFRDFNTEAFF. DNA of the CDR3: TGTGCCAGCAGCTTTAGGGATTTCAACACTGAAGCTTTCTTT.

This clonotype was counted only a few times. This sequence joins TRBV11-2 and TRBJ2-3; D is perhaps TRBD2 (7 bases). Germline V gene sequence: CDR1 SGHAT, CDR2 FQNNGV. The CDR3 is 16 residues long. V lost 6 bases and J 5 bases, leaving 21 bases between the germline ends. The DNA of the CDR3 is TGTGCCAGCAGAACTGGATGGGGGGGCCAGGGAGATACGCAGTATTTT. Translating gives CASRTGWGGQGDTQYF.

The chain combines TRBV28 with TRBJ2-5, with D tentatively TRBD1 or TRBD2 (6 bases each). V dropped 10 bases and J dropped 5 bases, with 11 bases sitting between them. The CDR3 runs to 11 residues. CDR1 and CDR2 from the germline V gene are MDHEN and SYDVKM. In DNA, the CDR3 is TGTGCCACCTTAGGGGGGGAGACCCAGTACTTC. Its translation: CATLGGETQYF. The full variable domain, rest sourced from reference TRBV28 and TRBJ2-5, is DVKVTQSSRYLVKRTGEKVFLECVQDMDHENMFWYRQDPGLGLRLIYFSYDVKMKEKGDIPEGYSVSREKKERFSLILESASTNQTSMYLCATLGGETQYFGPGTRLLVL.

The chain employs TRBV5-5 and TRBJ1-5, with D uncertain. Germline values: CDR1 SGHKS, CDR2 YYEKEE (reference sequence). The CDR3 has 14 residues. Trimming took 5 bases from V and 5 from J, leaving 14 bases between them. The CDR3 nucleotides read TGTGCCAGCAGGAAACAACCAGGCGATCAGCCCCAGCATTTT. Amino acids: CASRKQPGDQPQHF.

The chain joins TRBV11-3 to TRBJ2-3, with no clear D. This CDR3 is 13 amino acids long. The V and J ends lost 5 bases and 4 bases respectively, with 10 bases between them. CDR1 and CDR2 (germline): SGHNT, YENEEA. As DNA, the CDR3 is TGTGCCAGCAGCCCGCCCCTGGCAGATACGCAGTATTTT. Translating gives CASSPPLADTQYF.

There are a few counts of this clonotype. This chain connects TRBV6-1 to TRBJ1-5; possible D gene TRBD1, 5 bases. Trimming took off 4 bases at V and 3 bases at J, with 13 bases between the two ends. The germline V gene has CDR1 MNHNS and CDR2 SASEGT. The CDR3 sequence is 15 residues long. Written as DNA, the CDR3 is TGTGCCAGCAGTGGGGAGGGGCTCTTCAATCAGCCCCAGCATTTT. This translates into CASSGEGLFNQPQHF.

Only a few counts were recorded for this clonotype. The chain recombines TRBV10-3 with TRBJ2-7; D not resolved. Trimming shortened V by 4 bases and J by 4 bases, and 8 bases separated the two germline ends. The germline gives CDR1 ENHRY, CDR2 SYGVKD. There are 12 residues in the CDR3. For the CDR3, the DNA is TGTGCCATCAGTGCGGACGGATACGAGCAGTACGTC. It yields the protein CAISADGYEQYV.

This clonotype was observed a handful of times. This chain links TRBV7-2 with TRBJ2-1, with TRBD2 identical over 11 bases. V lost 0 bases to trimming and J lost 4 bases; unmatched junction nucleotides: 5. The CDR3 contains 17 residues. CDR1 is SGHTA, CDR2 FQGNSA, per germline. The CDR3 nucleotides are TGTGCCAGCAGCTTAGCTGGGACTAGCGGAGCGTACAATGAGCAGTTCTTC. Encoded protein: CASSLAGTSGAYNEQFF.

The V gene is TRBV9, the J gene TRBJ2-2, with 10 nucleotides matching TRBD2. There are 18 residues in the CDR3. Germline lookup yields CDR1 SGDLS and CDR2 YYNGEE. After removal of 4 bases from V and 7 bases from J, the junction contained 16 bases not matched to a gene. In DNA form, the CDR3 reads TGTGCCAGCAGCTCCCCTAGGGGGGCTAGCGGGGGATACGGGGAGCTGTTTTTT. Translated, it gives CASSSPRGASGGYGELFF.

This clonotype was found a few times. This chain uses TRBV7-3 with TRBJ2-1, with unresolved D. The CDR3 contains 14 residues. Trimming removed 5 bases at V and 3 bases at J, with 11 bases between. Germline V lookup: CDR1 SGHTA, CDR2 FQGTGA. The CDR3 bases are TGTGCCAGCAGCCCAGGCAGCCACTACAATGAGCAGTTCTTC. It codes for CASSPGSHYNEQFF.

V and J are TRBV6-1 and TRBJ2-3, with D possibly being TRBD2 (5 bases). Deletions cut 3 bases from V and 7 bases from J, with 8 bases between. There are 12 residues in the CDR3. The germline V gene encodes CDR1 MNHNS and CDR2 SASEGT. This CDR3 reads CASSEGRYTQYF. Written as DNA, the CDR3 is TGTGCCAGCAGTGAGGGGAGATATACGCAGTATTTT.

The table lists this clonotype with a few counts. This sequence joins TRBV5-1 and TRBJ1-1, with D perhaps TRBD1 (6 bases). The CDR3 loop spans 12 amino acids. In germline, CDR1 is SGHRS, CDR2 YFSETQ. V was cut by 5 bases and J by 11 bases, with 16 bases left in between. The CDR3 region has the DNA TGCGCCAGCAGGGGCGAGGGGGGGCATGCTTTCTTT. This sequence encodes CASRGEGGHAFF.

This clonotype was counted between two and nine times. This chain links TRBV29-1 with TRBJ2-2, with D uncertain. CDR3 length: 11 residues. The ends were cut back, 7 bases at V and 3 bases at J, with 6 bases in the middle. Germline values: CDR1 SQVTM, CDR2 ANQGSEA. CDR3 bases: TGCAGCGGGGCGGACACCGGGGAGCTGTTTTTT. Encoded protein: CSGADTGELFF.

The rearrangement links TRBV28 to TRBJ2-1, with 10 bases aligning to TRBD1. The CDR3 is made up of 19 amino acids. V lost 5 bases to trimming and J lost 4 bases; unmatched junction nucleotides: 17. The V gene's germline CDR1 is MDHEN and CDR2 SYDVKM. The CDR3 region has the DNA TGTGCCAGCAGTCCCCAGGGACAGGGGTTCGACCGTGCTTACAATGAGCAGTTCTTC. Its translation: CASSPQGQGFDRAYNEQFF.

The V gene is TRBV12-3 or TRBV12-4, the J gene TRBJ1-4; unclear D gene. V was shortened by 5 bases and J by 8 bases, with 15 bases between the two germline ends. CDR3 length: 14 amino acids. CDR3 in DNA: TGTGCCAGCAGTGCCGGGAAAATCGGGGAAAAACTGTTTTTT. Protein: CASSAGKIGEKLFF.

This clonotype showed up many times. The chain has TRBV28 and TRBJ1-5, with D tentatively TRBD1 (5 bases). Per the germline V gene, CDR1 is MDHEN and CDR2 is SYDVKM. The CDR3 consists of 15 residues. Trimming stripped 2 bases from V and 2 bases from J, with 10 bases between. The CDR3 coding sequence is TGTGCCAGCAGTTTAGGGGGGACTGGCAATCAGCCCCAGCATTTT. Its translation is CASSLGGTGNQPQHF.

The table lists this clonotype with a few counts. This chain links TRBV6-1 with TRBJ2-7; tentatively, D is TRBD1 or TRBD2 (5 bases each). Trimming cost V 1 base and J 7 bases, with 14 bases left between them. This CDR3 is built from 14 residues. CDR1 and CDR2 from the germline V gene are MNHNS and SASEGT. CDR3 loop: CASSEGYWGGEQYV. The CDR3 DNA follows: TGTGCCAGCAGTGAAGGTTATTGGGGCGGGGAGCAGTACGTC.

This clonotype was detected only a few times. The V gene is TRBV2, the J gene TRBJ2-1; 8 bases are a match to TRBD1. The CDR3 length is 13 residues. J was trimmed by 6 bases and V by 7 bases; bases with no gene match: 5. Germline CDR1 reads SNHLY; CDR2 reads FYNNEI. The DNA for the CDR3 is TGTGCCAGCACCCAGGACAGGGTCAATGAGCAGTTCTTC. Encoded protein: CASTQDRVNEQFF.

This sequence joins TRBV7-6 and TRBJ2-3; 9 bases line up with TRBD1. V trimming: 1 base; J trimming: 0 bases; junction bases outside the gene matches: 5. This CDR3 has 17 amino acids. In germline, CDR1 is SGHVS, CDR2 FNYEAQ. CDR3 sequence reads: CASSLGRTGDSTDTQYF. The CDR3 coding sequence is TGTGCCAGCAGCTTAGGGAGGACAGGGGACAGCACAGATACGCAGTATTTT.

In its sample, this clonotype was seen a few times. The chain is built from TRBV10-3 and TRBJ2-5; TRBD2 aligns across 12 bases. This CDR3 has 15 amino acids. Germline V gives CDR1 ENHRY, CDR2 SYGVKD. Losses at the gene ends were 11 bases for V and 0 bases for J; bases not matched to a gene: 7. The CDR3 sequence: CASTGLAGNQETQYF. CDR3 sequence (DNA): TGTGCCTCAACCGGACTAGCGGGGAACCAAGAGACCCAGTACTTC.

This clonotype was found a few times. The rearrangement links TRBV20-1 to TRBJ2-1, with unresolved D. Germline V gene sequence: CDR1 DFQATT, CDR2 SNEGSKA (reference sequence). The length of the CDR3 is 11 residues. CDR3 nucleotide sequence: TGCAGACCTGACGGCTTCAATGAGCAGTTCTTC. It encodes CRPDGFNEQFF.

This clonotype came up a few times. The rearrangement uses TRBV5-1 and TRBJ2-5; 7 nucleotides line up with TRBD1. CDR1 is SGHRS, CDR2 YFSETQ, per germline. This CDR3 spans 17 amino acids. The J segment lost 1 base and the V segment lost 3 bases, leaving 12 bases of the junction unmatched. The CDR3 DNA sequence: TGCGCCAGCAGCTCCCCTCGGACAGGTCGTTCCCAAGAGACCCAGTACTTC. It specifies CASSSPRTGRSQETQYF.

V and J are TRBV6-2 or TRBV6-3 and TRBJ2-1, with 12 nucleotides matching TRBD2. V gave up 6 bases and J gave up 5 bases; unmatched junction bases: 11. The CDR3 is 17 amino acids. Germline V gene lookup returns CDR1 MNHEY and CDR2 SVGEGT. The CDR3 region is CASRRILAGGFNNEQFF. The DNA for the CDR3 is TGTGCCAGCAGAAGGATCCTAGCGGGGGGGTTTAACAATGAGCAGTTCTTC.